The clone carrying this TCR beta chain was counted only a few times. Antigen unknown. This specimen belongs to a study of identifying expanded T cells in peripheral blood. Collection occurred without any documented infections or immune events in donors. Findings and limits, study-wide: Over about two and four weeks, about 15 and 19 clones changed, versus roughly 1.2 between replicates. Clone count variance between roughly 2-week samples rose with total template count.

The V and J ends lost 4 bases and 7 bases respectively, with 11 bases between them. The germline gives CDR1 MNHEY, CDR2 SVGAGI. This CDR3 is built from 14 residues. The repertoire was sequenced with immunoSEQ multiplex PCR; TCRdb's copy has only in-frame clones and lacks some. The sample lists about 91,000 clones, approximately 90% occurring once. Sequenced sample: blood. This TCR was recovered from a person aged 18 to 70 in good health. The chain carries TRBV6-5 and TRBJ1-6; maybe TRBD1 (5 bases). CDR3 amino acids: CASSWRGPNSPLHF. For the CDR3, the DNA is TGTGCCAGCAGTTGGCGGGGACCAAATTCACCCCTCCACTTT.